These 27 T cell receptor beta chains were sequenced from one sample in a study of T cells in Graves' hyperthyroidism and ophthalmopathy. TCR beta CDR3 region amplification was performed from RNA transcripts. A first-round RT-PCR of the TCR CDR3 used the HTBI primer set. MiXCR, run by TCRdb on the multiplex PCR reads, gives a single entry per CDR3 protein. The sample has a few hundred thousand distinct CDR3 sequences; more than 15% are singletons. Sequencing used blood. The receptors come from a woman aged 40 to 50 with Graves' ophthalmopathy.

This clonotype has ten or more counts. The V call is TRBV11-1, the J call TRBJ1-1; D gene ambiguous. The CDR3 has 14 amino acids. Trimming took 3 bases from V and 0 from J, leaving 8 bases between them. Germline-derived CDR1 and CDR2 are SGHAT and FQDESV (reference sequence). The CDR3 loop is CASSLASLNTEAFF. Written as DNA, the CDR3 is TGTGCCAGCAGCTTGGCGAGCCTGAACACTGAAGCTTTCTTT.

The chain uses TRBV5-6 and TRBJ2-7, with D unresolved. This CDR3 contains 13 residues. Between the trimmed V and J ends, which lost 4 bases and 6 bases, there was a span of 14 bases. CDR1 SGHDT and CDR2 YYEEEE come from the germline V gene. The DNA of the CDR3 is TGTGCCAGCAGCCCTTTCTTGGCCAGCGAGCAGTACTTC. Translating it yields CASSPFLASEQYF.

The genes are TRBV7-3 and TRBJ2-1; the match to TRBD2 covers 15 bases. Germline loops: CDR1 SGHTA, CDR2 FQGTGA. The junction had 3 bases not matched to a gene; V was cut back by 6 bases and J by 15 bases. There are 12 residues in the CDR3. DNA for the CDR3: TGTGCCAGCAGAGGACTAGCGGGGGGGGGGTTCTTC. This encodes CASRGLAGGGFF.

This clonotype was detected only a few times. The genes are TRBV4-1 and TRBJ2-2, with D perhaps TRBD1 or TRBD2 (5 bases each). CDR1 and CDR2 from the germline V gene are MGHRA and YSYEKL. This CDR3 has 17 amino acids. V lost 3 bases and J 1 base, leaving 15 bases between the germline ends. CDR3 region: CASSQGPGTKNTGELFF. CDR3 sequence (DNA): TGCGCCAGCAGCCAGGGACCCGGGACCAAGAACACCGGGGAGCTGTTTTTT.

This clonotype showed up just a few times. The CDR3 DNA reads TGCAGTGCTAGAGAAGGGTATGGCTACACCTTC. It is translated as CSAREGYGYTF. The chain combines TRBV20-1 with TRBJ1-2; D gene uncertain. This CDR3 region has 11 residues. Germline loops: CDR1 DFQATT, CDR2 SNEGSKA (reference sequence). V lost 0 bases to trimming and J lost 5 bases, with 4 bases between them.

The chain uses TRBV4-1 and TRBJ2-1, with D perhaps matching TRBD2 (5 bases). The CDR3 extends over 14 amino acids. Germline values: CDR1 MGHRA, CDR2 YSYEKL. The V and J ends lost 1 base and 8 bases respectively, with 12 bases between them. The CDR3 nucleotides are TGCGCCAGCAGCCAAGCCCCTAGCAGCCATGAGCAGTTCTTC. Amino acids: CASSQAPSSHEQFF.

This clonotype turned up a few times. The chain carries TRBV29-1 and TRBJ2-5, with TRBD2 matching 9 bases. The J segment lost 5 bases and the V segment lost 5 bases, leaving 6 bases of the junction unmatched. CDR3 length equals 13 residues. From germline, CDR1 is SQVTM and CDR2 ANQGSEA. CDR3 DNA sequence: TGCAGCGTTTCAGCGGGGGGCGAGGAGACCCAGTACTTC. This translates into CSVSAGGEETQYF. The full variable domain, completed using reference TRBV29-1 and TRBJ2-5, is SAVISQKPSRDICQRGTSLTIQCQVDSQVTMMFWYRQQPGQSLTLIATANQGSEATYESGFVIDKFPISRPNLTFSTLTVSNMSPEDSSIYLCSVSAGGEETQYFGPGTRLLVL.

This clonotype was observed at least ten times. The CDR3 sequence: CASSNSGRASYNEQFF. CDR3 sequence (DNA): TGCGCCAGCAGCAATAGCGGGAGGGCCAGTTACAATGAGCAGTTCTTC. The chain combines TRBV5-1 with TRBJ2-1; TRBD2 matches 11 bases. This CDR3 comprises 16 residues. The ends lost 4 bases at V and 4 bases at J; junction bases unmatched: 7. The V gene's germline CDR1 is SGHRS and CDR2 YFSETQ.

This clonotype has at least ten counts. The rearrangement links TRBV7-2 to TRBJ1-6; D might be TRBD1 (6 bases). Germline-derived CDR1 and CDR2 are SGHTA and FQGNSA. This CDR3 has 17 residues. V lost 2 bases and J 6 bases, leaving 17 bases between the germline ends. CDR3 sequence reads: CASSLFGQSVINSPLHF. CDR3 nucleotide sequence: TGTGCCAGCAGCTTATTTGGACAGTCGGTGATTAATTCACCCCTCCACTTT.

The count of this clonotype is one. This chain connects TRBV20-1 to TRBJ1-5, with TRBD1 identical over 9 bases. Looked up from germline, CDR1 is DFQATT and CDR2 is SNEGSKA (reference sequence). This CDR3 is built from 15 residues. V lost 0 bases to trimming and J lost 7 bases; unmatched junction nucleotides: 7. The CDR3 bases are TGCAGTGCTAGAGAGGTTACAGGGGGCGGGCAGCCCCAGCATTTT. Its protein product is CSAREVTGGGQPQHF.

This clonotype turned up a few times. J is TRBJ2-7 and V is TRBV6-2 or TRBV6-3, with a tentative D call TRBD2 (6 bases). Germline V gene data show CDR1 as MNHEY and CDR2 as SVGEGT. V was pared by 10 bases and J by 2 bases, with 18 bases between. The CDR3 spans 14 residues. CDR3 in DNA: TGTGCCACCAGCGAGGCTAGCGCGACCTACGAGCAGTACTTC. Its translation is CATSEASATYEQYF.

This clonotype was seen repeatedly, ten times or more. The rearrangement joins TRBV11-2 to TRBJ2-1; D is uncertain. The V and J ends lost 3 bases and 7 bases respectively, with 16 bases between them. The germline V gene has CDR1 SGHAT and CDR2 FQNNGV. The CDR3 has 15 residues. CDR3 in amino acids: CASSLTAQALNEQFF. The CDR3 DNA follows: TGTGCCAGCAGCTTGACGGCCCAGGCGCTGAATGAGCAGTTCTTC.

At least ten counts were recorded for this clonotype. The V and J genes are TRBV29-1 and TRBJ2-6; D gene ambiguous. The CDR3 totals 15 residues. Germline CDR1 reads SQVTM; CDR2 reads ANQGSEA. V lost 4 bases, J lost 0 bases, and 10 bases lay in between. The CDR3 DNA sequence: TGCAGCGTTGGAACACCGAACTCTGGGGCCAACGTCCTGACTTTC. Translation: CSVGTPNSGANVLTF.

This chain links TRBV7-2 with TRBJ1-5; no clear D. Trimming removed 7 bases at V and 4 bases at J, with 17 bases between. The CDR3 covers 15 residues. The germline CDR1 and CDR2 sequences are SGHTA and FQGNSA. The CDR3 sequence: CASTTYKLLNQPQHF. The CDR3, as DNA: TGTGCCAGCACCACTTACAAGCTACTGAATCAGCCCCAGCATTTT.

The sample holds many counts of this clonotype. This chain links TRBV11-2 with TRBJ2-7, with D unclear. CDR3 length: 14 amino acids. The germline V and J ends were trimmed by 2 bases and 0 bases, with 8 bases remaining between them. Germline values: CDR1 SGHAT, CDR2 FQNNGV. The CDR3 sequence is CASSLTYSSYEQYF. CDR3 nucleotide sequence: TGTGCCAGCAGCTTAACGTATAGCTCCTACGAGCAGTACTTC.

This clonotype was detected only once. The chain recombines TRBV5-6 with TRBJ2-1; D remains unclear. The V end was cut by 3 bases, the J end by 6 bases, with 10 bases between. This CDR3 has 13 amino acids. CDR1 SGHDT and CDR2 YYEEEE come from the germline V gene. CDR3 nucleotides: TGTGCCAGCAGCTATGATGGGTTCAATGAGCAGTTCTTC. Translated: CASSYDGFNEQFF.

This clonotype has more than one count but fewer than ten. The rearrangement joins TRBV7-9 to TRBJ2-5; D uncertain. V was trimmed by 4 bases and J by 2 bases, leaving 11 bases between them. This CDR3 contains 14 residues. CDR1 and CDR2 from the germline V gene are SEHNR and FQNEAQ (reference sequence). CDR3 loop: CASSSRPVQETQYF. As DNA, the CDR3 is TGTGCCAGCAGCTCGCGACCAGTTCAAGAGACCCAGTACTTC.

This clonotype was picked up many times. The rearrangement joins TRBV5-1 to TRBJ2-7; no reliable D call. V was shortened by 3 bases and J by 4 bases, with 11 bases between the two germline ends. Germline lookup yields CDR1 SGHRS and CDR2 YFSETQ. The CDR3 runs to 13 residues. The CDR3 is CASSYDRRYEQYF. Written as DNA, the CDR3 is TGCGCCAGCAGCTACGATAGGAGATACGAGCAGTACTTC.

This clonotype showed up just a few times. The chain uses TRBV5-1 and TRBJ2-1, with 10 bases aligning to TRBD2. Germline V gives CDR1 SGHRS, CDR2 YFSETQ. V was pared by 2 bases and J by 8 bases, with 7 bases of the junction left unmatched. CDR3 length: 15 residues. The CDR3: CASSFQRGGRDEQFF. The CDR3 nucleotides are TGCGCCAGCAGCTTCCAGCGGGGGGGCAGGGATGAGCAGTTCTTC.

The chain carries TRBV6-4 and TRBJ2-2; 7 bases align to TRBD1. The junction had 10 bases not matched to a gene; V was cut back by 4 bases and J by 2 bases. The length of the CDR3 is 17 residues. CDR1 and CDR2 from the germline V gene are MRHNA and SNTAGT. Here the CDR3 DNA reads TGTGCCAGCAGTGCCTCCGCCGGGACAGCAAACACCGGGGAGCTGTTTTTT. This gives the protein CASSASAGTANTGELFF.

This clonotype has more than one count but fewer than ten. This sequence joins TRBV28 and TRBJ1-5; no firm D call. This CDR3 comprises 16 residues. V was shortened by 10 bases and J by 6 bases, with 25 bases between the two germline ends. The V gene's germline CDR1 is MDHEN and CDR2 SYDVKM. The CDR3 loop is CATTVYQSVGIQPQHF. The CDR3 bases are TGTGCCACCACAGTTTATCAATCTGTGGGGATTCAGCCCCAGCATTTT.

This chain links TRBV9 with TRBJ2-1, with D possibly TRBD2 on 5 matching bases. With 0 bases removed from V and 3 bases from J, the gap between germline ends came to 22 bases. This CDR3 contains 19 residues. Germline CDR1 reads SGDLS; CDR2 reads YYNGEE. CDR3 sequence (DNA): TGTGCCAGCAGCGTAGGGTTCATGGCAGCGGCAGCCTACTACAATGAGCAGTTCTTC. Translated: CASSVGFMAAAAYYNEQFF.

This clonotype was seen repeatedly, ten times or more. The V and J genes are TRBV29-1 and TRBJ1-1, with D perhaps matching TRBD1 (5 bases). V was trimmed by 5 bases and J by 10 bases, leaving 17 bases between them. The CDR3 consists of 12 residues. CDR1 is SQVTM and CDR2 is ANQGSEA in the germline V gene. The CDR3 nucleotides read TGCAGCGTTAAAGGGACGGATGGGGGAGCTTTCTTT. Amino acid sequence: CSVKGTDGGAFF.

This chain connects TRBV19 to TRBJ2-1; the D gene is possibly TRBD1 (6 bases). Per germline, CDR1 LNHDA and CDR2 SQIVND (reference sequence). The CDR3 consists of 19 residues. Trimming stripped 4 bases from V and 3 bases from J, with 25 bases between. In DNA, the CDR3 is TGTGCCAGTAGTAAGACAGTGGTATCGTGGGACACCGACTACAATGAGCAGTTCTTC. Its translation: CASSKTVVSWDTDYNEQFF.

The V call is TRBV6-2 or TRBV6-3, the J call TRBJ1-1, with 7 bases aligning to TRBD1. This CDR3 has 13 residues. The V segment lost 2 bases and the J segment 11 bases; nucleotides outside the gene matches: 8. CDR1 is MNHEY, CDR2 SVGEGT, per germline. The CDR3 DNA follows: TGTGCCAGCAGTTACCCGTCCGGGACAGACGCTTTCTTT. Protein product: CASSYPSGTDAFF.

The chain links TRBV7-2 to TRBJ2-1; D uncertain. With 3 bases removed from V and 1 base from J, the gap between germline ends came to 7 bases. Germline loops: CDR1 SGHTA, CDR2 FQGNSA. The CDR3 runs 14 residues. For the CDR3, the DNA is TGTGCCAGCAGCTTTAGGCAATCCTACAATGAGCAGTTCTTC. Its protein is CASSFRQSYNEQFF.

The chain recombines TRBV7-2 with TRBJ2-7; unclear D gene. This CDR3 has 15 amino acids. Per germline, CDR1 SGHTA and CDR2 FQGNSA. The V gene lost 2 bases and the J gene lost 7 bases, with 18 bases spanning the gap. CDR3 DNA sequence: TGTGCCAGCAGCTTACGGACGGTCGGGTGGGGAGAGCAGTACTTC. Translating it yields CASSLRTVGWGEQYF.